The 26 T cell receptor beta chains below were found in one sample sequenced in a study of blood T cell repertoires in COVID-19. The data were produced by immunoSEQ multiplex PCR, yet TCRdb's version contains in-frame clones alone and is incomplete. The sample holds some 98,000 clones, about 80% seen once. The sample was peripheral blood. Source of these receptors: a man between 65 and 85 years old with acute or convalescent COVID-19.

The chain carries TRBV30 and TRBJ2-3, with 8 nucleotides matching TRBD2. The ends lost 4 bases at V and 5 bases at J; junction bases unmatched: 8. The CDR3 spans 14 residues. The germline V gene encodes CDR1 GTSNPN and CDR2 SVGIG (reference sequence). Written as DNA, the CDR3 is TGTGCCTGGAAAGGACTAGCTGGGGGAGATACGCAGTATTTT. This gives the protein CAWKGLAGGDTQYF.

The chain recombines TRBV28 with TRBJ2-2, with 9 bases lining up with TRBD2. Germline loops: CDR1 MDHEN, CDR2 SYDVKM. The CDR3 is 19 residues long. V was clipped by 3 bases and J by 5 bases; unmatched bases: 16. In DNA, the CDR3 is TGTGCCAGCAGTTTTCAAGGACTAGCGAGTCGGCGAGGGACCGGGGAGCTGTTTTTT. Translating it yields CASSFQGLASRRGTGELFF. Full variable domain (remainder filled in from reference TRBV28 and TRBJ2-2): DVKVTQSSRYLVKRTGEKVFLECVQDMDHENMFWYRQDPGLGLRLIYFSYDVKMKEKGDIPEGYSVSREKKERFSLILESASTNQTSMYLCASSFQGLASRRGTGELFFGEGSRLTVL.

This chain joins TRBV12-3 or TRBV12-4 and TRBJ2-1, with D possibly TRBD2 on 5 matching bases. This CDR3 has 12 amino acids. V was trimmed by 3 bases and J by 8 bases, leaving 8 bases between them. CDR3 protein: CASSFLGDEQFF. The CDR3 DNA sequence: TGTGCCAGCAGTTTTCTCGGGGATGAGCAGTTCTTC.

V usage is TRBV5-6 and J usage is TRBJ2-2; the match to TRBD1 covers 8 bases. Trimming took 4 bases from V and 6 from J; bases not matched to a gene: 11. This CDR3 is 16 amino acids long. Germline V gene sequence: CDR1 SGHDT, CDR2 YYEEEE. The CDR3 DNA reads as TGTGCCAGCAGCCTCCAGGGGGCTAATAGCGCCGGGGAGCTGTTTTTT. Translation gives CASSLQGANSAGELFF.

The gene calls are TRBV5-6 and TRBJ2-2, with TRBD2 identical over 9 bases. The length of the CDR3 is 16 residues. The J segment lost 3 bases and the V segment lost 1 base, leaving 4 bases of the junction unmatched. Germline assignment: CDR1 SGHDT and CDR2 YYEEEE. Here the CDR3 reads CASSLWLAGHTGELFF. CDR3 DNA sequence: TGTGCCAGCAGCTTGTGGCTAGCGGGACACACCGGGGAGCTGTTTTTT.

On this clone: Sequence at one end of the junction differs from germline and may be a read error. The chain is built from TRBV30 and TRBJ1-6, with D possibly TRBD1 on 5 matching bases. The germline V gene has CDR1 GTSNPN and CDR2 SVGIG (reference sequence). The CDR3 totals 13 residues. CDR3 DNA: TGTGCCTGGAGTGTACTAGCGGGTCAGGGTCCGCTTTGG. Translating it yields CAWSVLAGQGPLW.

The rearrangement links TRBV27 to TRBJ2-7; 7 bases match TRBD1. Unmatched junction bases numbered 6, after V lost 1 base and J lost 0 bases. CDR1 is MNHEY and CDR2 is SMNVEV in the germline V gene (reference sequence). CDR3 size: 16 residues. The CDR3, as DNA: TGTGCCAGCAGTTTATGGACAGGTTCGAGCTCCTACGAGCAGTACTTC. Translation gives CASSLWTGSSSYEQYF.

This clone was counted a single time. The chain employs TRBV7-9 and TRBJ1-5, with D perhaps matching TRBD1 (5 bases). Trimming removed 1 base from V and 3 bases from J, with 10 bases in between. The CDR3 totals 15 residues. From germline, CDR1 is SEHNR and CDR2 FQNEAQ (reference sequence). This CDR3 is CASSLDGRDNQPQHF. Written as DNA, the CDR3 is TGTGCCAGCAGCTTAGATGGCAGGGACAATCAGCCCCAGCATTTT.

The chain uses TRBV7-3 and TRBJ2-1, with 10 bases fitting TRBD1. CDR1 and CDR2 (germline): SGHTA, FQGTGA. V was clipped by 5 bases and J by 8 bases; unmatched bases: 6. The CDR3 is 14 residues long. The CDR3 DNA is TGTGCCAGCAGCATGACAGGGGGCATGGATGAGCAGTTCTTC. Translating gives CASSMTGGMDEQFF.

The V gene is TRBV6-5, the J gene TRBJ2-7; 13 bases map to TRBD2. The CDR3 runs 15 residues. The germline V gene encodes CDR1 MNHEY and CDR2 SVGAGI. V lost 6 bases and J lost 2; bases outside the gene matches: 4. The CDR3: CASSSGTSGTYEQYF. DNA for the CDR3: TGTGCCAGCAGCTCCGGGACTAGCGGGACCTACGAGCAGTACTTC.

The rearrangement joins TRBV2 to TRBJ2-5; D possibly corresponds to TRBD2 (5 bases). CDR1 and CDR2 (germline): SNHLY, FYNNEI. The CDR3 consists of 15 residues. V lost 3 bases and J lost 10, with 21 bases in between. For the CDR3, the DNA is TGTGCCAGCAGTGAGTTGGCAGGTACTCCTGAGGGCCAGTACTTC. It codes for CASSELAGTPEGQYF.

V gene TRBV21-1 combines with J gene TRBJ1-1. TRBV21-1 constitutes a pseudogene. CDR3 length: 13 amino acids. CDR3 sequence (DNA): TGTGCCAGCAGCAACGGGTTATTGACTGAAGCTTTCTTT. This codes for CASSNGLLTEAFF.

This clone has just one count. The rearrangement joins TRBV30 to TRBJ1-6; D is possibly TRBD1 (6 bases). The CDR3 runs 16 residues. V was trimmed by 0 bases and J by 0 bases, leaving 9 bases between them. Per the germline V gene, CDR1 is GTSNPN and CDR2 is SVGIG (reference sequence). The CDR3, as DNA: TGTGCCTGGAGTGTAGGGGGTAGCTCCTATAATTCACCCCTCCACTTT. Translating it yields CAWSVGGSSYNSPLHF.

The V gene is TRBV10-2, the J gene TRBJ2-7, with D unclear. V was clipped by 7 bases and J by 0 bases, with 16 bases between them. CDR1 WSHSY and CDR2 SAAADI come from the germline V gene. The CDR3 consists of 15 residues. CDR3 bases: TGCGCCAGCATCGCTCGGCAGCCGGGCTCCTACGAGCAGTACTTC. It translates to CASIARQPGSYEQYF.

This rearrangement joins TRBV15 to TRBJ2-7, with 9 bases aligning to TRBD2. V shed 1 base and J 0 bases; nucleotides not matched to a gene: 16. The V gene's germline CDR1 is LNHNV and CDR2 YYDKDF (reference sequence). The CDR3 covers 20 residues. The CDR3 region is CATSRGRLGAGGHSSYEQYF. CDR3 coding DNA: TGTGCCACCAGCAGAGGAAGGTTAGGAGCGGGGGGACATAGCTCCTACGAGCAGTACTTC.

V usage is TRBV7-3 and J usage is TRBJ1-2; D is undetermined. V shed 4 bases and J shed 4 bases, with 13 bases lying between them. The CDR3 length is 14 residues. Germline CDR1 SGHTA, CDR2 FQGTGA. The CDR3 sequence is CASSSSFPPYGYTF. In nucleotides, the CDR3 is TGTGCCAGCAGCTCGAGCTTTCCCCCCTATGGCTACACCTTC.

V usage is TRBV5-6 and J usage is TRBJ2-1, with D possibly being TRBD2 (5 bases). This CDR3 has 16 amino acids. Trimming took off 4 bases at V and 6 bases at J, with 20 bases between the two ends. Germline assignment: CDR1 SGHDT and CDR2 YYEEEE. CDR3 nucleotide sequence: TGTGCCAGCAGCCCTCCAGTCGGGATTAGATCCAATGAGCAGTTCTTC. Residues: CASSPPVGIRSNEQFF.

The V call is TRBV7-2, the J call TRBJ1-1, with TRBD1 as a possible D gene (6 bases). The V gene lost 5 bases and the J gene lost 9 bases, with 19 bases spanning the gap. Germline lookup yields CDR1 SGHTA and CDR2 FQGNSA. CDR3 length equals 14 residues. CDR3 bases: TGTGCCAGCAGCCAGGGGCTCGCCAGGACCCAAGCTTTCTTT. It yields the protein CASSQGLARTQAFF.

The J gene is TRBJ2-1, the V gene TRBV24-1; no reliable D call. Per germline, CDR1 KGHDR and CDR2 SFDVKD. The CDR3 is 14 amino acids. V was clipped by 6 bases and J by 5 bases, with 13 bases between them. The CDR3 spells CATSWAKPNNEQFF. The DNA of the CDR3 is TGTGCCACCAGTTGGGCCAAACCCAACAATGAGCAGTTCTTC.

J is TRBJ2-1 and V is TRBV7-9; no clear D gene. Trimming removed 3 bases at V and 2 bases at J, with 5 bases between. The CDR3 covers 13 residues. The germline gives CDR1 SEHNR, CDR2 FQNEAQ (reference sequence). The CDR3 loop is CASSLEPYNEQFF. CDR3 bases: TGTGCCAGCAGCTTGGAGCCCTACAATGAGCAGTTCTTC.

This sequence joins TRBV9 and TRBJ2-5; D is unresolved. The V and J ends lost 0 bases and 4 bases respectively, with 7 bases between them. The CDR3 covers 13 residues. The V gene's germline CDR1 is SGDLS and CDR2 YYNGEE. CDR3: CASSVALLETQYF. The CDR3, as DNA: TGTGCCAGCAGCGTAGCTCTTTTAGAGACCCAGTACTTC.

The genes are TRBV5-5 and TRBJ1-3; 9 bases line up with TRBD1. After removal of 5 bases from V and 4 bases from J, the junction contained 7 bases not matched to a gene. This CDR3 has 15 amino acids. CDR1 SGHKS and CDR2 YYEKEE come from the germline V gene (reference sequence). The CDR3 nucleotides read TGTGCCAGCAGAAGTAACAGGGGGCTCGGAAACACCATATATTTT. Its protein is CASRSNRGLGNTIYF.

V usage is TRBV5-4 and J usage is TRBJ1-1; TRBD1 might be the D (6 bases). Germline lookup yields CDR1 SGHNT and CDR2 YYREEE (reference sequence). The V end was cut by 2 bases, the J end by 1 base, with 12 bases between. The CDR3 has 15 amino acids. The CDR3 DNA is TGTGCCAGCAGCTTCCGGGGGGCGAGGAACACTGAAGCTTTCTTT. This codes for CASSFRGARNTEAFF. Full variable domain (missing parts from reference TRBV5-4 and TRBJ1-1): ETGVTQSPTHLIKTRGQQVTLRCSSQSGHNTVSWYQQALGQGPQFIFQYYREEENGRGNFPPRFSGLQFPNYSSELNVNALELDDSALYLCASSFRGARNTEAFFGQGTRLTVV.

The chain links TRBV30 to TRBJ1-2, with 7 bases lining up with TRBD1. V lost 1 base and J lost 7; bases outside the gene matches: 9. The germline V gene encodes CDR1 GTSNPN and CDR2 SVGIG (reference sequence). The CDR3 is 14 residues long. CDR3 region: CAWSAGLGTVGYTF. The CDR3 DNA is TGTGCCTGGAGTGCGGGCCTTGGGACAGTTGGCTACACCTTC.

The V gene is TRBV3-1 (or the pseudogene TRBV3-2), the J gene TRBJ1-6, with 7 bases lining up with TRBD1. Germline V lookup: CDR1 LGHDT, CDR2 YNNKEL (reference sequence). The CDR3 length is 15 residues. V lost 2 bases, J lost 8 bases, and 6 bases stayed unmatched. CDR3 sequence reads: CASSQKKGAYSPLHF. The CDR3 nucleotides are TGTGCCAGCAGCCAAAAAAAGGGGGCCTATTCACCCCTCCACTTT.

The rearrangement joins TRBV18 to TRBJ2-7, with 8 bases lining up with TRBD2. J gave up 11 bases and V 3 bases, and 9 bases lay outside the gene matches. The CDR3 has 13 amino acids. The germline CDR1 and CDR2 sequences are KGHSH and LQKENI. The CDR3 here is CASSPGGTSFEYF. Written as DNA, the CDR3 is TGTGCCAGCTCACCCGGCGGGACTAGTTTTGAGTACTTC.